The rows below give T cell receptor beta chains drawn from one sample of a study of T cells in localized non-small cell lung cancer. Sequencing was performed with immunoSEQ multiplex PCR; in TCRdb, only in-frame clones are kept and a portion is missing. The sample holds under 40,000 clones, about nine tenths seen once. This specimen consisted of peripheral blood mononuclear cells, obtained before any cancer treatment. Source of these receptors: a man aged 40 to 70 with stage III lung adenocarcinoma. Both conserved end residues are part of each CDR3. A D gene is named only where the DNA matches it firmly.

TRBJ2-5 | . | TRBV4-3 | 12 | TGCGCCAGCAGCCAAGGGAGGGAGACCCAGTACTTC | CASSQGRETQYF
TRBJ2-1 | . | TRBV7-2 | 13 | TGTGCCAGCGGACGGGGCTCCTGGGGTGAGCAGTTCTTC | CASGRGSWGEQFF
TRBJ1-2 | . | TRBV6-9 | 13 | TGTGCCAGCAGTTACTCTCGGACAATTGGCTACACCTTC | CASSYSRTIGYTF
TRBJ2-5 | . | TRBV28 | 13 | TGTGCCAGCACAGGTGGGCCCCAAGAGACCCAGTACTTC | CASTGGPQETQYF
TRBJ1-5 | . | TRBV29-1 | 15 | TGCAGCGTTGAACAGGGAAGGGGGGAAAATCAGCCCCAGCATTTT | CSVEQGRGENQPQHF
TRBJ1-1 | . | TRBV6-6 | 11 | TGTGCCAGCAGCCTTTTAGCTGAAGCTTTCTTT | CASSLLAEAFF
TRBJ1-6 | . | TRBV5-6 | 13 | TGTGCCAGCCAATACTCCTATAATTCACCCCTCCACTTT | CASQYSYNSPLHF
TRBJ1-5 | . | TRBV7-8 | 17 | TGTGCCAGCAGCTTAATAGGTTCCGGCATGGGCAATCAGCCCCAGCATTTT | CASSLIGSGMGNQPQHF
TRBJ1-1 | . | TRBV28 | 13 | TGTGCCAGCAGTTCCACACTGTGGGTTGAAGCTTTCTTT | CASSSTLWVEAFF
TRBJ2-7 | . | TRBV6-6 | 12 | TGTGCCAGCAGTTCCTCGGGCTACGAGCAGTACTTC | CASSSSGYEQYF
TRBJ2-3 | TRBD2 | TRBV18 | 16 | TGTGCCAGCTCACCACGGGGGGAGGGTCGCGCAGATACGCAGTATTTT | CASSPRGEGRADTQYF
TRBJ1-2 | . | TRBV7-3 | 13 | TGTGCCAGCGGGAATAGGGACTTACGGGGCTACACCTTC | CASGNRDLRGYTF
TRBJ2-3 | TRBD2 | TRBV19 | 16 | TGTGCCAGTAGTATGACTAGCGGGGGAAGCACAGATACGCAGTATTTT | CASSMTSGGSTDTQYF
TRBJ2-3 | TRBD2 | TRBV2 | 16 | TGTGCCAGCAGTCAGGGACTAGCGGGGACGGGGAGTACGCAGTATTTT | CASSQGLAGTGSTQYF
TRBJ2-1 | . | TRBV9 | 15 | TGTGCCAGCAGCGTAGACGGGGGGCCCTACAATGAGCAGTTCTTC | CASSVDGGPYNEQFF
TRBJ2-5 | . | TRBV21-1 | 13 | TGTGCCAGCGTCGGATCGACCCGAGAGACCCAGTACTTC | CASVGSTRETQYF
TRBJ2-2 | TRBD2 | TRBV28 | 15 | TGTGCCAGCAGTTACATAGCGGGGGTAACCGGGGAGCTGTTTTTT | CASSYIAGVTGELFF
TRBJ2-3 | TRBD2 | TRBV19 | 12 | TGTGCCAGTAGCAAACTAGCGGATACGCAGTATTTT | CASSKLADTQYF